This T cell receptor beta chain emerged from a study of blood T cell repertoires in COVID-19. Study-level information: Samples representing acute and convalescent COVID-19 were sourced from the United States, Italy and Spain.

V was shortened by 2 bases and J by 1 base, with 11 bases between the two germline ends. Per germline, CDR1 PRHDT and CDR2 FYEKMQ (reference sequence). The CDR3 sequence is 15 residues long. Methods used by the authors: Nucleated cell counts were estimated from reference gene primer amplification. Some clones are missing from TCRdb's copy, which holds only in-frame ones; the method was immunoSEQ multiplex PCR. V and J calls and clone size are as listed in that table; D and trimming were resolved from the DNA. The sample yields under 250,000 clones, around four fifths seen once. This clone came up a few times.

The sample comprised peripheral blood. The V call is TRBV13, the J call TRBJ2-5; D perhaps matches TRBD2 (7 bases). The source of this sequence is a woman between 65 and 79 years old with active or convalescent COVID-19. This chain's CDR3 is CASSLKGGAQETQYF. CDR3 nucleotide sequence: TGTGCCAGCAGCTTAAAGGGGGGGGCCCAAGAGACCCAGTACTTC.